This record concerns one T cell receptor (beta chain) sequence. This entry comes from a study of blood T cell repertoires in COVID-19. About the research overall: Samples taken during acute and convalescent COVID-19 were collected in the United States, Italy and Spain. PBMCs, B-cell-depleted T cells, or T cells were the source of the cDNA or gDNA that made up the material.

The CDR3 has 19 residues. Germline CDR1 LNHDA, CDR2 SQIVND (reference sequence). J was trimmed by 0 bases and V by 3 bases; bases with no gene match: 8. Profiled with immunoSEQ multiplex PCR; TCRdb holds only in-frame clones, not every one. The data show around 150,000 clones, roughly 85% seen once. The specimen was peripheral blood. The chain has TRBV19 and TRBJ1-6; 10 nucleotides align to TRBD1. This TCR was sampled from a man aged 35-49 years with acute or convalescent COVID-19. The CDR3 DNA reads as TGTGCCAGTAGTATGAGGACAGGGGGAAGGAGCTCCTATAATTCACCCCTCCACTTT. Encoded protein: CASSMRTGGRSSYNSPLHF.